This T cell receptor beta chain was profiled in a study of blood T cell repertoires in COVID-19. Study overall: COVID-19 samples, acute and convalescent, were from the United States, Italy and Spain. PBMCs, B-cell-depleted T cells, or T cells were the source of the cDNA or gDNA that made up the material.

The trim removed 3 bases at V and 4 bases at J, leaving 6 bases unmatched. Germline CDR1 reads SGHDT; CDR2 reads YYEEEE. CDR3 length: 15 amino acids. In the authors' methods: Quantification of nucleated cells was approximated via reference gene primer amplification. Only in-frame clones appear in the TCRdb table, and some are missing; sequencing was by immunoSEQ multiplex PCR. V, J and clone size were drawn from that table, and D and trimming were deduced from the DNA. The sample consists of fewer than 350,000 clones, 65% to 90% of them appearing once. The sequencing sample was made of peripheral blood. This TCR came from a human donor in a cohort sampled during active COVID-19. V usage is TRBV5-6 and J usage is TRBJ1-5; 8 nucleotides line up with TRBD1. CDR3 loop: CASSSRGHGNQPQHF. The DNA for the CDR3 is TGTGCCAGCAGCTCCAGGGGGCATGGGAATCAGCCCCAGCATTTT.